These 6 T cell receptor beta chains were sequenced from one sample in a study of blood T cells in healthy people across ages. Next came a second PCR, run for about 6 to 11 cycles, which used a sample-barcoded 5' primer along with a J-beta primer mix. TCRdb called the 5' RACE reads again in MiXCR, with one record for every CDR3 protein. The data contain about 280,000 distinct CDR3 sequences, 27% of them singletons. What was sequenced was blood. The receptors shown here come from a woman aged 70-85 years in good health.

This clonotype appeared many times. The V and J genes are TRBV14 and TRBJ1-5; D gene ambiguous. Germline V gives CDR1 SGHDN, CDR2 FVKESK. This CDR3 spans 15 amino acids. The V end was cut by 4 bases, the J end by 4 bases, with 14 bases between. CDR3 residues: CASSPVGVWNQPQHF. CDR3 in DNA: TGTGCCAGCAGCCCGGTCGGGGTTTGGAATCAGCCCCAGCATTTT.

This clonotype was picked up a small number of times. This chain uses TRBV3-1 with TRBJ2-7, with D possibly TRBD1 on 6 matching bases. Trimming took off 0 bases at V and 2 bases at J, with 8 bases between the two ends. This CDR3 comprises 14 residues. Germline lookup yields CDR1 LGHDT and CDR2 YNNKEL (reference sequence). The CDR3 sequence: CASSQDDRPYEQYF. The CDR3 nucleotides read TGTGCCAGCAGCCAAGATGACAGGCCCTACGAGCAGTACTTC.

V is TRBV28 and J is TRBJ2-1; 8 nucleotides line up with TRBD2. The length of the CDR3 is 16 residues. Germline CDR1 MDHEN, CDR2 SYDVKM. Trimming at V came to 4 bases and at J to 7 bases, leaving 12 bases not matched to a gene. As DNA, the CDR3 is TGTGCCAGCAGTTCTCCCGGGACTAGACCCAAGAATGAGCAGTTCTTC. Translation: CASSSPGTRPKNEQFF.

V usage is TRBV11-2 and J usage is TRBJ2-7; perhaps TRBD2 as D (6 bases). CDR3 size: 12 residues. Germline CDR1 SGHAT, CDR2 FQNNGV. Trimming removed 8 bases from V and 5 bases from J, with 13 bases in between. The CDR3: CASRSGRHEQYF. The CDR3 DNA sequence: TGTGCCAGCCGTTCAGGGAGGCACGAGCAGTACTTC.

This clonotype has just a few counts. The chain recombines TRBV11-2 with TRBJ2-5; tentative D call: TRBD1 (6 bases). The tail of the sequence fits TRBJ2-1 better, so the J call may be wrong. The CDR3 consists of 12 residues. CDR1 is SGHAT, CDR2 FQNNGV, per germline. CDR3 protein: CASRTGIDEQFF. CDR3 sequence (DNA): TGTGCCAGCAGAACAGGGATCGATGAGCAGTTCTTC.

This clonotype was seen a few times. The CDR3 region has the DNA TGCGCCAGCAGCCAGCAAACAGGGGGAAATTCACCCCTCCACTTT. Translation: CASSQQTGGNSPLHF. The J gene is TRBJ1-6, the V gene TRBV4-1; 8 positions agree with TRBD1. Losses at the gene ends were 3 bases for V and 7 bases for J; bases not matched to a gene: 5. The germline gives CDR1 MGHRA, CDR2 YSYEKL. The CDR3 contains 15 residues.